This T cell receptor beta chain was sequenced in a study of OX40 agonist ivuxolimab in advanced cancers. Study-level information: The drug used for patients, ivuxolimab, was an agonistic anti-OX40 (CD134) antibody.

Produced via immunoSEQ multiplex PCR; TCRdb's table is partial and in-frame only. Of 50,000 to 65,000 clones listed, 80% to 90% are singletons. Excluded were patients having autoimmune disease history or systemic immunosuppression. The V end lost 5 bases, the J end lost 6 bases, and 21 bases lay between the germline ends. This CDR3 has 16 amino acids. CDR1 is SGHNT and CDR2 is YENEEA in the germline V gene. The chain uses TRBV11-3 and TRBJ2-3; perhaps TRBD1 as D (5 bases). Sequencing used CD4+ or CD8+ T cells sorted from blood, obtained in a trial of the OX40 agonist ivuxolimab. This TCR derives from an adult with an advanced solid tumor such as melanoma, head and neck, liver or kidney cancer. CDR3 residues: CASSVDGARSEDTQYF. Here the CDR3 DNA reads TGTGCCAGCAGCGTCGATGGGGCCCGGTCCGAGGATACGCAGTATTTT.